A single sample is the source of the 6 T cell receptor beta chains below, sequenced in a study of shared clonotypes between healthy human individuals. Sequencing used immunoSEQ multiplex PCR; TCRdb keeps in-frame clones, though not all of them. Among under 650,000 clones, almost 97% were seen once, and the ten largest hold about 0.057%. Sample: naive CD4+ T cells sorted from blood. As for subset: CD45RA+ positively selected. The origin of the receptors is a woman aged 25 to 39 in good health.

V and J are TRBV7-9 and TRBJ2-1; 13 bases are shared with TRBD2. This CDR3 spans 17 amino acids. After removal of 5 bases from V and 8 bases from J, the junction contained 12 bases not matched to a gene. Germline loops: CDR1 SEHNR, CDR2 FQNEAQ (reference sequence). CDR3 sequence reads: CASSPPGLAGVVDEQFF. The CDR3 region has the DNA TGTGCCAGCAGCCCCCCCGGACTAGCGGGAGTTGTGGATGAGCAGTTCTTC.

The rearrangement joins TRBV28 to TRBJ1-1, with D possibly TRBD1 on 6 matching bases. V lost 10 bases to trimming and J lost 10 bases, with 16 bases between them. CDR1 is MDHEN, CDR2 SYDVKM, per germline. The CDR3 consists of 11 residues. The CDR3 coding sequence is TGTGCCACCCAGGGGATTGGAGGAGCTTTCTTT. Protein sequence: CATQGIGGAFF.

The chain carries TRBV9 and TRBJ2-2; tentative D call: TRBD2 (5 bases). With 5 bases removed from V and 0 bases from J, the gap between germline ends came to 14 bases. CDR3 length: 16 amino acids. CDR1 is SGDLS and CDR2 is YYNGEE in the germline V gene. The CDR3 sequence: CASRPQGSSNTGELFF. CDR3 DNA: TGTGCCAGCAGACCCCAAGGGAGCTCGAACACCGGGGAGCTGTTTTTT.

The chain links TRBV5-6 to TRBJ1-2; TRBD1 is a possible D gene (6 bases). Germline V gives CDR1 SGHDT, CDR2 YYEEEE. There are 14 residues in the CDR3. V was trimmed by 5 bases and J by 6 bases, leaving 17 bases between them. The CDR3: CASRKGHLGDGYTF. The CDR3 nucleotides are TGTGCCAGCAGAAAGGGACATCTTGGGGATGGCTACACCTTC.

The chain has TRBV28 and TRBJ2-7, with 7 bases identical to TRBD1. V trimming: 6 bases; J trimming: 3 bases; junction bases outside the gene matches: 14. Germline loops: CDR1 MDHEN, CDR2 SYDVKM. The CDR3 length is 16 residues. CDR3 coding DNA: TGTGCCAGCAGCAGCCCCTTTGGGGACAGATACTACGAGCAGTACTTC. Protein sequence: CASSSPFGDRYYEQYF.

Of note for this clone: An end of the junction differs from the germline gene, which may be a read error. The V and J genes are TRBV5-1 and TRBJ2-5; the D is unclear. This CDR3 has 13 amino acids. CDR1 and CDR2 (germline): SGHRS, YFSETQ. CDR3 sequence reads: CASSIPSREAQYF. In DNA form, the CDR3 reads TGCGCCAGCAGCATACCCTCAAGAGAGGCCCAGTACTTC.